This T cell receptor (beta chain) was observed in a study of blood T cell repertoires in COVID-19 (dated by TCRdb to the early 2020s). Turning to the overall study: Collaborator samples came from the United States, Italy and Spain and covered acute and convalescent phases of COVID-19. The prospective study material was composed of cDNA or gDNA derived from T cells, B-cell-depleted T cells, or PBMCs. The dataset comprised deeply sampled blood TCRbeta repertoires from subjects exposed to, actively infected with, or recovered from COVID-19. A freely available public database, intended as a resource for researchers studying the immune response to SARS-CoV-2, is where the repertoires were released. Samples came from the ongoing ImmuneRACE study (first 160 participants) plus 1,254 subjects from 6 global collaborators. Nearly every sample came with metadata listing a de-identified subject ID, COVID-19 status, age in years and sex. Where available, HLA class I and class II types were obtained from metadata supplied by the sample provider rather than from assay-based typing. Broad study findings and their caveats: The quantity of clinical and demographic metadata differed by source and by participant and was supplied without curation.

The germline V gene specifies MNHEY as CDR1 and SVGAGI as CDR2. V and J lose 4 bases and 1 base, and a span of 14 bases separates them. There are 15 amino acids in the CDR3, from cysteine to phenylalanine inclusive. Only the CDR3 portion is preserved as DNA: 45 bases, with reading frame beginning at the first base. Each collaborating institution followed its own protocols to collect whole blood in K2EDTA tubes. For TCRbeta analysis, collaborator samples were shipped as frozen whole blood, as isolated PBMCs, or as DNA extracted from either sample type. As regards this clone: Its antigen has not been determined. Base qualities are not at hand, and no much larger clone is one base apart.

TCRbeta CDR3 regions were amplified from genomic DNA using the immunoSEQ Assay, a bias-controlled multiplex PCR. The original methods were these. Within the assay, amplification of reference gene primers was used to estimate how many nucleated cells each sample contained. To quantify the absolute abundance of each unique TCRbeta CDR3 rearrangement, sequence reads were collapsed and filtered. For each sample, productive Simpson clonality was calculated as the square root of Simpson's diversity index over productive rearrangements. The immuneACCESS repertoire file appears here via TCRdb, limited to in-frame rearrangements. These files lack a portion of the clones; in checked studies, under half of the deficit traces to unresolved V genes, and the cause of the others is not known. Clone size and V and J calls were adopted from that table, with D and trimming inferred from the DNA. This sample comprises about 150,000 clones, around 89% of them detected only once. The leading ten clones occupy approximately 3% of the sample.

Sequenced: peripheral blood. The origin of this receptor is a man in his 60s with acute or convalescent COVID-19. Rearrangement joined TRBV6-5 to TRBJ2-7; the D region possibly corresponds to TRBD1 (6 bases align). The CDR3 loop reads CASSLDRFLSYEQYF. At the DNA level, the sequence is TGTGCCAGCAGTTTAGACAGGTTCCTATCCTACGAGCAGTACTTC.